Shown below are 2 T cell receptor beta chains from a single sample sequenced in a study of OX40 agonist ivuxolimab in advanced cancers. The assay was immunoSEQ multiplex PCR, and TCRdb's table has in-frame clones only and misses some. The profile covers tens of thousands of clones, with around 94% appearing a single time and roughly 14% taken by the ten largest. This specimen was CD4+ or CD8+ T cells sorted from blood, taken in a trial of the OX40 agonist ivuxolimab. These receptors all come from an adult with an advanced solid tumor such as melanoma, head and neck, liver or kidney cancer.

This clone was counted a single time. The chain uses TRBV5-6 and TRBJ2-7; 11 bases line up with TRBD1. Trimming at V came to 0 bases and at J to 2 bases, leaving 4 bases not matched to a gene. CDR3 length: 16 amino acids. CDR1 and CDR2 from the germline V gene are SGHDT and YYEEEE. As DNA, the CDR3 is TGTGCCAGCAGCTTGGAACTGGGACAGGGGGCCTACGAGCAGTACTTC. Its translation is CASSLELGQGAYEQYF.

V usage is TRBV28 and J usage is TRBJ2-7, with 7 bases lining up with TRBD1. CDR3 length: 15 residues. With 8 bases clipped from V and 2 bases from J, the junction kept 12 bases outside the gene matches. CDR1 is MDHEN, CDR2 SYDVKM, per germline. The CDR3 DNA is TGTGCCAGCGGCACAGGGGAAGATAGCCCCTACGAGCAGTACTTC. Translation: CASGTGEDSPYEQYF.